These T cell receptor beta chains were read from a single sample in a study of naive CD8 T cells in extremely preterm neonates. Clones were read by immunoSEQ multiplex PCR, and TCRdb kept only the in-frame ones, dropping some. The data show 6,000 to 9,000 clones, with 90% to 95% seen just once and 0.45% to 0.55% held by the top ten. The sequenced sample was naive CD8+ T cells from cord blood. The source is a newborn in good health. Both conserved end residues are part of each CDR3. A D gene is named only where the DNA matches it firmly. Clone size is given for some rows only: seen once, a few or many times, or a class if the clone is expanded.

cdr3_aa: CATGGANTGELFF; cdr3_nt: TGTGCCACGGGGGGCGCGAACACCGGGGAGCTGTTTTTT; v_call: TRBV19; clone_size: .; j_call: TRBJ2-2; d_call: .
cdr3_aa: CASSALAGTDTQYF; cdr3_nt: TGTGCCAGTAGTGCCCTAGCGGGCACAGATACGCAGTATTTT; v_call: TRBV19; clone_size: .; j_call: TRBJ2-3; d_call: TRBD2
cdr3_aa: CASSERGSGNTIYF; cdr3_nt: TGTGCCAGCAGTGAGCGGGGGTCTGGAAACACCATATATTTT; v_call: TRBV6-1; clone_size: .; j_call: TRBJ1-3; d_call: .
cdr3_aa: CASSYASGSTDTQYF; cdr3_nt: TGTGCCAGCAGCTACGCTAGCGGTAGCACAGATACGCAGTATTTT; v_call: TRBV7-2; clone_size: .; j_call: TRBJ2-3; d_call: TRBD2
cdr3_aa: CASSVAAGGPLSHEQYF; cdr3_nt: TGTGCCAGCAGCGTAGCAGCGGGGGGACCTCTGAGCCACGAGCAGTACTTC; v_call: TRBV9; clone_size: .; j_call: TRBJ2-7; d_call: TRBD2
cdr3_aa: CASSPGGQPSYEQYF; cdr3_nt: TGTGCCAGCAGCCCTGGCGGACAGCCCTCCTACGAGCAGTACTTC; v_call: TRBV13; clone_size: .; j_call: TRBJ2-7; d_call: .
cdr3_aa: CASSGTSSYNEQFF; cdr3_nt: TGTGCCAGCAGTGGGACTAGCTCCTACAATGAGCAGTTCTTC; v_call: TRBV2; clone_size: .; j_call: TRBJ2-1; d_call: TRBD2
cdr3_aa: CASSIAGPDTQYF; cdr3_nt: TGTGCCAGTAGTATAGCAGGGCCAGATACGCAGTATTTT; v_call: TRBV19; clone_size: .; j_call: TRBJ2-3; d_call: .
cdr3_aa: CASSTQSWLGTRGYTF; cdr3_nt: TGTGCCAGTAGCACGCAATCTTGGCTGGGAACTAGAGGCTACACCTTC; v_call: TRBV19; clone_size: .; j_call: TRBJ1-2; d_call: .
cdr3_aa: CASSLGGLYNEQFF; cdr3_nt: TGCGCCAGCAGCTTGGGAGGACTCTACAATGAGCAGTTCTTC; v_call: TRBV5-1; clone_size: .; j_call: TRBJ2-1; d_call: .
cdr3_aa: CASSSDRGPYEQYF; cdr3_nt: TGTGCCAGCAGTTCCGACAGGGGGCCTTACGAGCAGTACTTC; v_call: TRBV27; clone_size: .; j_call: TRBJ2-7; d_call: TRBD1
cdr3_aa: CASSFEGAFSYNEQFF; cdr3_nt: TGTGCCAGCAGCTTTGAGGGAGCCTTCTCCTACAATGAGCAGTTCTTC; v_call: TRBV7-2; clone_size: once; j_call: TRBJ2-1; d_call: .
cdr3_aa: CASSQGVAGEYEQYF; cdr3_nt: TGCGCCAGCAGCCAGGGGGTAGCGGGAGAATACGAGCAGTACTTC; v_call: TRBV4-3; clone_size: .; j_call: TRBJ2-7; d_call: TRBD2
cdr3_aa: CASSDSATGTSEQYF; cdr3_nt: TGTGCCAGCAGTGACTCGGCGACAGGGACTAGCGAGCAGTACTTC; v_call: TRBV6-4; clone_size: .; j_call: TRBJ2-7; d_call: .
cdr3_aa: CASSFQGPYEQYF; cdr3_nt: TGTGCCAGCAGTTTCCAGGGGCCCTACGAGCAGTACTTC; v_call: TRBV27; clone_size: .; j_call: TRBJ2-7; d_call: .